The source of this T cell receptor beta chain is a study of blood T cell repertoires in COVID-19. Authors' data handling: Amplification of reference gene primers provided the estimated nucleated cell counts. The table came from immunoSEQ multiplex PCR; TCRdb's copy has only in-frame clones and leaves some out. That table gives V, J and clone size, and the DNA gave D and trimming. The sample includes 200,000 to 250,000 clones, 80% to 90% of them seen just once. The V gene's germline CDR1 is MNHNS and CDR2 SASEGT. The CDR3 length is 16 residues. V lost 4 bases to trimming and J lost 0 bases; unmatched junction nucleotides: 7.

The chain employs TRBV6-1 and TRBJ1-2; 8 bases align to TRBD1. The source is a woman older than 75 with active or convalescent COVID-19. Specimen: peripheral blood. The CDR3 reads CASSAKTGGTNYGYTF. The DNA of the CDR3 is TGTGCCAGCAGTGCAAAAACAGGGGGAACTAACTATGGCTACACCTTC.